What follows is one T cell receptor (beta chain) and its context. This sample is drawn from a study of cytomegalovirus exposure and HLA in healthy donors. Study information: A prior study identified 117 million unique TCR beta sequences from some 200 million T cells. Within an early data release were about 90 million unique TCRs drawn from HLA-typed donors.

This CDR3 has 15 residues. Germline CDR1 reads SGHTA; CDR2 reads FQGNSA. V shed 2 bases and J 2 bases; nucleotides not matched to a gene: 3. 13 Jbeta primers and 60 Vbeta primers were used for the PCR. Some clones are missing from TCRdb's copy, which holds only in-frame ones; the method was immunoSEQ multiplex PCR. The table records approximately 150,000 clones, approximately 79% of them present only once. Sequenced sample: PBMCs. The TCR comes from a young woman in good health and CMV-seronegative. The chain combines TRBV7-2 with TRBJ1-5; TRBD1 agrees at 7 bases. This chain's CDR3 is CASSLRQGGNQPQHF. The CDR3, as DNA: TGTGCCAGCAGCTTACGACAGGGAGGCAATCAGCCCCAGCATTTT.